The clone carrying this T cell receptor beta chain occurred many times. Patients included in sequencing had previously demonstrated CD8+CD57+ cell expansion by flow cytometry. Blood came from patients not yet given any therapy. The data derive from a study of CD8+CD57+ T cells in acquired aplastic anemia. Germline-derived CDR1 and CDR2 are DFQATT and SNEGSKA (reference sequence). This CDR3 contains 11 residues. After removal of 6 bases from V and 9 bases from J, the junction contained 6 bases not matched to a gene. For CDR3 and TCR beta VDJ profiling, genomic DNA was the template used. Each CDR3 protein gets one entry after TCRdb re-called the reads with MiXCR. The profile shows roughly 180,000 distinct CDR3 sequences, around 50% of them singletons.

This sequence joins TRBV20-1 and TRBJ2-7; TRBD1 matches 9 bases. The sequence was obtained from a human donor with aplastic anemia. The sequenced material came from sorted CD4+, CD8+, or CD8+CD57+ T cells (not recorded which) from PBMCs. CDR3 in amino acids: CSAPTGGRQYF. Written as DNA, the CDR3 is TGCAGTGCCCCAACAGGGGGCCGGCAGTACTTC.